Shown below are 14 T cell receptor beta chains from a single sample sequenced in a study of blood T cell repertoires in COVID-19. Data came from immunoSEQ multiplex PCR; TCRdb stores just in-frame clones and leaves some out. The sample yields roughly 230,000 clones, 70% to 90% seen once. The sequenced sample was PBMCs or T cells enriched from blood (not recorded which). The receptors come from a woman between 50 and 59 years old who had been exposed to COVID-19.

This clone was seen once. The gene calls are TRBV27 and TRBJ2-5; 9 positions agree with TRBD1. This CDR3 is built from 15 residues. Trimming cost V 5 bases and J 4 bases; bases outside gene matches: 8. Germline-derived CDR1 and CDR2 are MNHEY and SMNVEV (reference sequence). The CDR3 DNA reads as TGTGCCAGCAGTCCGGGACAGGGATGGTCAGAGACCCAGTACTTC. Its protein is CASSPGQGWSETQYF.

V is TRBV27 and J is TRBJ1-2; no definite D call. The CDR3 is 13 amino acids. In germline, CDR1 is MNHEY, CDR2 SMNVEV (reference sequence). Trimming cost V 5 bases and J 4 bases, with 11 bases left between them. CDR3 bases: TGTGCCAGCAGTCACGGGGTTCTCTATGGCTACACCTTC. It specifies CASSHGVLYGYTF.

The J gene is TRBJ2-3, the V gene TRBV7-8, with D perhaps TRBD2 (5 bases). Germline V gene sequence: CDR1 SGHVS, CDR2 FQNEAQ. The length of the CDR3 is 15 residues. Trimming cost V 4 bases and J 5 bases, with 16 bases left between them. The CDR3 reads CASSSTITKGDTQYF. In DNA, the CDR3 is TGTGCCAGCAGCTCGACTATTACTAAGGGAGATACGCAGTATTTT.

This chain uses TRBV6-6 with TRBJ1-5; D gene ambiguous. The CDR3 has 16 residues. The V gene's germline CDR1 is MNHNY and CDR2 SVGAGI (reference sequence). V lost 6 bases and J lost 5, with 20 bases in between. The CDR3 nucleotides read TGTGCCAGCAGCCTTGATGCACAGATCGGCGATCAGCCCCAGCATTTT. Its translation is CASSLDAQIGDQPQHF.

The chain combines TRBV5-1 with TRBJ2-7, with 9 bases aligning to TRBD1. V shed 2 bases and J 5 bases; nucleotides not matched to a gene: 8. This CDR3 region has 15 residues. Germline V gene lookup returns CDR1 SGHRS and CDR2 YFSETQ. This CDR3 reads CASSLPGTGSDEQYF. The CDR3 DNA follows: TGCGCCAGCAGCTTACCCGGGACAGGGTCAGACGAGCAGTACTTC.

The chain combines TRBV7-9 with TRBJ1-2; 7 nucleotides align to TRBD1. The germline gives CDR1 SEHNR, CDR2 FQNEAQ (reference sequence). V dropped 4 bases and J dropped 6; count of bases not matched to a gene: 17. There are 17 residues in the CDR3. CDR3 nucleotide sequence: TGTGCCAGCAGCTCGACAGGGCCGAGAGGCCCATCCGATGGCTACACCTTC. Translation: CASSSTGPRGPSDGYTF.

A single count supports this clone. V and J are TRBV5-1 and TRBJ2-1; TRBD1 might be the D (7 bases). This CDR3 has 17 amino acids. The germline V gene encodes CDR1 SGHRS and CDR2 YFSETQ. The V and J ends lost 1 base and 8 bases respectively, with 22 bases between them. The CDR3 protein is CASSLRVGGGPHHEQFF. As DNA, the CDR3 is TGCGCCAGCAGCTTGCGGGTAGGAGGGGGCCCACATCATGAGCAGTTCTTC.

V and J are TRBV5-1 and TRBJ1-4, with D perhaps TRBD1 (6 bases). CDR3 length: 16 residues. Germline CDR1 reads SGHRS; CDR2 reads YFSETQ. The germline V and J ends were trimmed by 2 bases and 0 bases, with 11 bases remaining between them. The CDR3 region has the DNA TGCGCCAGCAGCTTACGGACAGATGCAACTAATGAAAAACTGTTTTTT. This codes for CASSLRTDATNEKLFF.

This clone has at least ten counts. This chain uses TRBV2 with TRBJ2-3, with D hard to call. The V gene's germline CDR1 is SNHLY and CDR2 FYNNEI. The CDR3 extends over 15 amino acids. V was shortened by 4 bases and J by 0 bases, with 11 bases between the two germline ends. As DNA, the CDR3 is TGTGCCAGCAGTGCGACGGAGTTTAGCACAGATACGCAGTATTTT. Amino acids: CASSATEFSTDTQYF.

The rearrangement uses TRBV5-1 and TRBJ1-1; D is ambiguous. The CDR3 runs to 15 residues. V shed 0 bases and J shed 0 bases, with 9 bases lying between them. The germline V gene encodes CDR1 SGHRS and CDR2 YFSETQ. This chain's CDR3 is CASSLDLSVNTEAFF. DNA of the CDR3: TGCGCCAGCAGCTTGGATTTGTCCGTGAACACTGAAGCTTTCTTT.

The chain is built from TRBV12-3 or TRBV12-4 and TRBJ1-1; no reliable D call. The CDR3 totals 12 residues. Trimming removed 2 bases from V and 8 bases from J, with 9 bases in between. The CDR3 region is CASSLPGGEAFF. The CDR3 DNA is TGTGCCAGCAGTTTACCGGGTGGGGAAGCTTTCTTT.

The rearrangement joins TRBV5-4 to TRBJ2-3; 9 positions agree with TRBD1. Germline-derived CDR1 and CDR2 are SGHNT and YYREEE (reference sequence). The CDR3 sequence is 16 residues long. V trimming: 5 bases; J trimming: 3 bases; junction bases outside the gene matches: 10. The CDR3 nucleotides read TGTGCCAGCAGGGAAAACAGGGGGCGGGGAACAGATACGCAGTATTTT. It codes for CASRENRGRGTDTQYF.

DNA for the CDR3: TGTGCCAGCAGTCGTATATCTTACAATGAGCAGTTCTTC. It encodes CASSRISYNEQFF. V is TRBV2 and J is TRBJ2-1; D not certain. The CDR3 loop spans 13 amino acids. V dropped 5 bases and J dropped 4 bases, with 9 bases sitting between them. Germline lookup yields CDR1 SNHLY and CDR2 FYNNEI.

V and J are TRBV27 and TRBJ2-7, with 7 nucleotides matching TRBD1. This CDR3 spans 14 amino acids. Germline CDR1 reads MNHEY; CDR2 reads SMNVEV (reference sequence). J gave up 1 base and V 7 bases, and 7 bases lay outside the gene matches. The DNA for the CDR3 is TGTGCCAGCAACCGACAGGGCCCTTCCTACGAGCAGTACTTC. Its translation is CASNRQGPSYEQYF.